These 27 T cell receptor beta chains came from one sample sequenced in a study of radiation and T cells in renal cell carcinoma (dated by TCRdb to 2019 to 2021). The time point label corresponds to: tumor resected at nephrectomy. The sample's treatment or condition label is to be understood as: treatment-naive control, cytoreductive nephrectomy. The method behind the library was the immunoSEQ multiplex PCR assay. TCRdb obtained this table from immuneACCESS and retained in-frame rearrangements with V and J assigned. These tables miss some clones; where compared with another copy, unresolved V genes account for less than half of the shortfall, and the remainder is unexplained. The sample table lists 13,000 to 15,000 clones, roughly three fifths of them with a count of one. Over 10% of the sample is held by the ten biggest clonotypes. The material sequenced was tumor tissue, taken from a patient whose treatment was nephrectomy without radiotherapy. These receptors were collected from a man aged 45 to 65 with renal cell carcinoma.

The rearrangement uses TRBV5-1 and TRBJ2-3; D unresolved. V lost 4 bases, J lost 2 bases, and 5 bases lay in between. Germline CDR1 is SGHRS and CDR2 is YFSETQ. This CDR3 is built from 12 residues. The CDR3 DNA follows: TGCGCCAGCAGCCCCCCCACAGATACGCAGTATTTT. Residues: CASSPPTDTQYF.

This clone was picked up a small number of times. The V call is TRBV4-1, the J call TRBJ1-1; TRBD1 is a possible D gene (5 bases). Germline V gives CDR1 MGHRA, CDR2 YSYEKL. The CDR3 extends over 15 amino acids. Trimming left V 5 bases short and J 1 base short, with 14 bases between. The CDR3 DNA sequence: TGCGCCAGCAGCTTAAAGACAGCCTCGAACACTGAAGCTTTCTTT. Its protein product is CASSLKTASNTEAFF.

The chain uses TRBV7-9 and TRBJ2-7; 10 bases align to TRBD1. The CDR3 totals 14 residues. CDR1 is SEHNR and CDR2 is FQNEAQ in the germline V gene (reference sequence). With V trimmed by 2 bases and J by 6 bases, 4 bases remained unmatched. The CDR3 region has the DNA TGTGCCAGCAGCTTAAACGACAGGGGGCCCGAGCAGTACTTC. This sequence encodes CASSLNDRGPEQYF. Based on the CDR3 plus reference TRBV7-9 and TRBJ2-7, the full variable domain is DTGVSQNPRHKITKRGQNVTFRCDPISEHNRLYWYRQTLGQGPEFLTYFQNEAQLEKSRLLSDRFSAERPKGSFSTLEIQRTEQGDSAMYLCASSLNDRGPEQYFGPGTRLTVT.

This clone was counted between two and nine times. The chain recombines TRBV11-1 with TRBJ1-4; D remains ambiguous. The germline V and J ends were trimmed by 3 bases and 7 bases, with 9 bases remaining between them. Germline-derived CDR1 and CDR2 are SGHAT and FQDESV (reference sequence). The CDR3 covers 13 residues. Here the CDR3 reads CASSFFRSEKLFF. The CDR3 DNA sequence: TGTGCCAGCAGCTTCTTCCGAAGTGAAAAACTGTTTTTT.

This clone is termed medium-sized (0.01 to 0.1%). V and J are TRBV4-1 and TRBJ1-1; 8 nucleotides agree with TRBD1. CDR3 length: 16 residues. The junction had 9 bases not matched to a gene; V was cut back by 0 bases and J by 6 bases. Germline-derived CDR1 and CDR2 are MGHRA and YSYEKL. The CDR3 sequence is CASSQDLVDRAAEAFF. As DNA, the CDR3 is TGCGCCAGCAGCCAAGATCTGGTGGACAGGGCAGCTGAAGCTTTCTTT.

V usage is TRBV9 and J usage is TRBJ1-2; 9 bases are a match to TRBD1. Germline CDR1 is SGDLS and CDR2 is YYNGEE. After removal of 3 bases from V and 5 bases from J, the junction contained 20 bases not matched to a gene. The CDR3 length is 19 residues. CDR3 protein: CASSGQRSGTGNLMYGYTF. CDR3 DNA: TGTGCCAGCAGCGGCCAGCGCTCCGGGACAGGGAACTTAATGTATGGCTACACCTTC. Looking up the rest from reference TRBV9 and TRBJ1-2 gives the full variable domain: DSGVTQTPKHLITATGQRVTLRCSPRSGDLSVYWYQQSLDQGLQFLIQYYNGEERAKGNILERFSAQQFPDLHSELNLSSLELGDSALYFCASSGQRSGTGNLMYGYTFGSGTRLTVV.

The genes are TRBV7-9 and TRBJ1-2, with D maybe TRBD1 (5 bases). This CDR3 is built from 17 residues. Trimming removed 2 bases from V and 0 bases from J, with 16 bases in between. Germline V gene data show CDR1 as SEHNR and CDR2 as FQNEAQ (reference sequence). CDR3 DNA sequence: TGTGCCAGCAGCTTAATAACAGTCACACAGGCTAACTATGGCTACACCTTC. Its protein is CASSLITVTQANYGYTF.

The genes are TRBV5-4 and TRBJ1-2; 10 bases map to TRBD1. CDR1 and CDR2 (germline): SGHNT, YYREEE (reference sequence). The ends lost 0 bases at V and 4 bases at J; junction bases unmatched: 6. CDR3 length: 16 residues. The DNA for the CDR3 is TGTGCCAGCAGCTTGGTAGGGACAGGGGAAGGCTATGGCTACACCTTC. This translates into CASSLVGTGEGYGYTF. Variable domain in full (rest from reference TRBV5-4 and TRBJ1-2): ETGVTQSPTHLIKTRGQQVTLRCSSQSGHNTVSWYQQALGQGPQFIFQYYREEENGRGNFPPRFSGLQFPNYSSELNVNALELDDSALYLCASSLVGTGEGYGYTFGSGTRLTVV.

This clone came up a few times. The chain links TRBV5-6 to TRBJ2-1; D remains unclear. The germline V gene encodes CDR1 SGHDT and CDR2 YYEEEE. Trimming took 7 bases from V and 9 from J, leaving 14 bases between them. The length of the CDR3 is 12 residues. The CDR3 is CASHVGSLEQFF. Written as DNA, the CDR3 is TGTGCCAGCCACGTGGGTTCTCTTGAGCAGTTCTTC.

J is TRBJ1-5 and V is TRBV27; D gene ambiguous. The germline gives CDR1 MNHEY, CDR2 SMNVEV (reference sequence). With 2 bases removed from V and 3 bases from J, the gap between germline ends came to 11 bases. This CDR3 has 15 residues. DNA for the CDR3: TGTGCCAGCAGTTTACTTGGGGAATACAATCAGCCCCAGCATTTT. This translates into CASSLLGEYNQPQHF.

This chain connects TRBV27 to TRBJ2-2, with D perhaps TRBD2 (6 bases). CDR1 MNHEY and CDR2 SMNVEV come from the germline V gene (reference sequence). Between the trimmed V and J ends, which lost 2 bases and 5 bases, there was a span of 12 bases. The CDR3 consists of 15 residues. The CDR3 loop is CASSLAGRWTGELFF. The CDR3 DNA is TGTGCCAGCAGTTTAGCAGGGAGGTGGACCGGGGAGCTGTTTTTT.

V gene TRBV10-2 combines with J gene TRBJ2-2, with D tentatively TRBD1 (6 bases). Looked up from germline, CDR1 is WSHSY and CDR2 is SAAADI. CDR3 length: 16 residues. Trimming took off 6 bases at V and 6 bases at J, with 20 bases between the two ends. CDR3: CASSDRQPRKSGELFF. In DNA, the CDR3 is TGCGCCAGCAGCGACAGGCAGCCCAGAAAATCCGGGGAGCTGTTTTTT.

V usage is TRBV18 and J usage is TRBJ2-3, with D perhaps TRBD2 (5 bases). The germline V gene encodes CDR1 KGHSH and CDR2 LQKENI. V was pared by 3 bases and J by 0 bases, with 16 bases between. The CDR3 spans 17 residues. The CDR3 DNA sequence: TGTGCCAGCTCACCGGAGGACTCTGGCCTTAGCACAGATACGCAGTATTTT. Residues: CASSPEDSGLSTDTQYF.

The chain joins TRBV28 to TRBJ2-7; D is perhaps TRBD1 or TRBD2 (5 bases each). Germline V gene data show CDR1 as MDHEN and CDR2 as SYDVKM. Trimming cost V 3 bases and J 6 bases, with 15 bases left between them. CDR3 size: 14 residues. In nucleotides, the CDR3 is TGTGCCAGCAGTTTCGGGACGGCAGTCCCCGAGCAGTACTTC. Its translation: CASSFGTAVPEQYF.

This clone was seen a few times. This sequence joins TRBV5-1 and TRBJ2-2; TRBD1 aligns across 7 bases. Trimming removed 4 bases from V and 7 bases from J; junction bases left unmatched: 16. CDR3 length: 17 amino acids. Germline CDR1 SGHRS, CDR2 YFSETQ. Written as DNA, the CDR3 is TGCGCCAGCAGCCCAAGTCGACAGGGACGGCGTATCGGGGAGCTGTTTTTT. Residues: CASSPSRQGRRIGELFF.

V usage is TRBV7-9 and J usage is TRBJ2-7, with D perhaps matching TRBD1 or TRBD2 (5 bases each). The V end was cut by 6 bases, the J end by 1 base, with 19 bases between. Germline loops: CDR1 SEHNR, CDR2 FQNEAQ (reference sequence). The CDR3 is 16 amino acids. This CDR3 reads CASSNGAGSVSYEQYF. The CDR3 DNA follows: TGTGCCAGCAGTAACGGGGCAGGGAGTGTATCCTACGAGCAGTACTTC.

The genes are TRBV5-1 and TRBJ1-6; TRBD1 matches at 10 bases. Germline CDR1 is SGHRS and CDR2 is YFSETQ. Germline trimming cut 0 bases from V and 10 bases from J; bases unmatched to any gene: 4. The CDR3 is 15 residues long. The chain's CDR3 is CASSLEGTGASPLHF. The CDR3 DNA reads TGCGCCAGCAGCTTGGAAGGGACAGGGGCCTCACCCCTCCACTTT. The complete variable domain, with remaining parts taken from reference TRBV5-1 and TRBJ1-6, reads KAGVTQTPRYLIKTRGQQVTLSCSPISGHRSVSWYQQTPGQGLQFLFEYFSETQRNKGNFPGRFSGRQFSNSRSEMNVSTLELGDSALYLCASSLEGTGASPLHFGNGTRLTVT.

The chain uses TRBV7-2 and TRBJ1-6; D possibly corresponds to TRBD1 (6 bases). V was shortened by 5 bases and J by 7 bases, with 9 bases between the two germline ends. CDR1 and CDR2 (germline): SGHTA, FQGNSA. The CDR3 has 13 amino acids. The DNA of the CDR3 is TGTGCCAGCAGCACGACAGGAAATTCACCCCTCCACTTT. As protein: CASSTTGNSPLHF.

The chain has TRBV4-1 and TRBJ2-3, with TRBD2 matching 8 bases. Per the germline V gene, CDR1 is MGHRA and CDR2 is YSYEKL. V shed 0 bases, J shed 0 bases, and the junction held 8 bases outside the gene matches. The CDR3 loop spans 18 amino acids. CDR3 region: CASSQDGAGGRSTDTQYF. CDR3 nucleotide sequence: TGCGCCAGCAGCCAAGACGGGGCGGGGGGACGTAGCACAGATACGCAGTATTTT.

This clone was found a few times. The rearrangement uses TRBV14 and TRBJ1-1, with a weak D call TRBD1 (5 bases). The CDR3 has 13 amino acids. Trimming took 6 bases from V and 2 from J, leaving 10 bases between them. The V gene's germline CDR1 is SGHDN and CDR2 FVKESK. DNA of the CDR3: TGTGCCAGCAGACCAACAGGTAACACTGAAGCTTTCTTT. It codes for CASRPTGNTEAFF.

The V gene is TRBV28, the J gene TRBJ1-2, with 7 nucleotides matching TRBD1. Germline CDR1 MDHEN, CDR2 SYDVKM. The CDR3 runs to 13 residues. V shed 2 bases, J shed 4 bases, and the junction held 1 base outside the gene matches. The CDR3 bases are TGTGCCAGCAGTTTACAGGGGGTCTATGGCTACACCTTC. Translation: CASSLQGVYGYTF.

The J gene is TRBJ1-5, the V gene TRBV28; D is possibly TRBD1 (5 bases). The CDR3 spans 13 residues. Trimming removed 2 bases at V and 8 bases at J, with 10 bases between. The germline V gene has CDR1 MDHEN and CDR2 SYDVKM. The DNA of the CDR3 is TGTGCCAGCAGTTTACTGGTAGGGGAGCCCCAGCATTTT. Its protein is CASSLLVGEPQHF.

By proportion, this clone is large. The chain carries TRBV6-1 and TRBJ2-7; TRBD2 aligns across 7 bases. The CDR3 covers 15 residues. Germline lookup yields CDR1 MNHNS and CDR2 SASEGT. J lost 4 bases, V lost 3 bases, and 9 bases had no gene match. The CDR3 DNA follows: TGTGCCAGCAGTGAGACAGCGGGGCCTTTTTACGAGCAGTACTTC. Its protein is CASSETAGPFYEQYF.

V is TRBV7-8 and J is TRBJ1-1; the D gene is possibly TRBD1 (5 bases). V lost 5 bases, J lost 1 base, and 11 bases lay in between. The CDR3 loop spans 14 amino acids. CDR1 and CDR2 (germline): SGHVS, FQNEAQ. The CDR3 loop reads CASSLGQGNTEAFF. CDR3 nucleotide sequence: TGTGCCAGCAGCCTCGGACAAGGGAACACTGAAGCTTTCTTT.

The chain joins TRBV5-5 to TRBJ1-1; 8 nucleotides align to TRBD1. Per germline, CDR1 SGHKS and CDR2 YYEKEE (reference sequence). V dropped 1 base and J dropped 5; count of bases not matched to a gene: 10. CDR3 size: 16 residues. CDR3 DNA: TGTGCCAGCAGCTTGTGGGGGACAGGATCGGTTACTGAAGCTTTCTTT. The encoded protein is CASSLWGTGSVTEAFF.

The rearrangement uses TRBV6-5 and TRBJ1-1; D is uncertain. The CDR3 covers 14 residues. The V end lost 2 bases, the J end lost 11 bases, and 18 bases lay between the germline ends. Germline V gene sequence: CDR1 MNHEY, CDR2 SVGAGI. CDR3 DNA: TGTGCCAGCAGTTACAGGGCAGCCCATACCGGGGCTTTCTTT. It specifies CASSYRAAHTGAFF.

This chain connects TRBV5-1 to TRBJ2-5; TRBD1 matches at 9 bases. The germline gives CDR1 SGHRS, CDR2 YFSETQ. Losses at the gene ends were 5 bases for V and 5 bases for J; bases not matched to a gene: 7. This CDR3 is 14 amino acids long. CDR3 amino acids: CASSLQGARETQYF. In DNA form, the CDR3 reads TGCGCCAGCAGTCTACAGGGGGCCAGGGAGACCCAGTACTTC.